This T cell receptor beta chain is from a study of T cell responses to AZD1222 COVID-19 vaccine. In the study overall: Pooled together were second doses at about 4 or about 12 weeks. Study-wide results and caveats: There were mostly white British donors and more females than males, and clonal diversity was possibly underestimated. No day 14 peak samples; only post-peak repertoires were characterized.

The CDR3 runs to 15 residues. The V end was cut by 3 bases, the J end by 2 bases, with 17 bases between. Germline assignment: CDR1 DFQATT and CDR2 SNEGSKA (reference sequence). This clone has only one observation. Its antigen is undetermined. The repertoire was sequenced with immunoSEQ multiplex PCR; TCRdb's copy has only in-frame clones and lacks some. The sample records roughly 60,000 clones, around 90% being singletons. This specimen consisted of peripheral blood, obtained on day 0 of AZD1222 vaccination. V is TRBV20-1 and J is TRBJ2-7, with D unresolved. This clonotype was obtained from an adult in good health. The CDR3 region is CSASTTGGLAYEQYF. CDR3 sequence (DNA): TGCAGTGCTAGTACGACGGGCGGCTTGGCCTACGAGCAGTACTTC.